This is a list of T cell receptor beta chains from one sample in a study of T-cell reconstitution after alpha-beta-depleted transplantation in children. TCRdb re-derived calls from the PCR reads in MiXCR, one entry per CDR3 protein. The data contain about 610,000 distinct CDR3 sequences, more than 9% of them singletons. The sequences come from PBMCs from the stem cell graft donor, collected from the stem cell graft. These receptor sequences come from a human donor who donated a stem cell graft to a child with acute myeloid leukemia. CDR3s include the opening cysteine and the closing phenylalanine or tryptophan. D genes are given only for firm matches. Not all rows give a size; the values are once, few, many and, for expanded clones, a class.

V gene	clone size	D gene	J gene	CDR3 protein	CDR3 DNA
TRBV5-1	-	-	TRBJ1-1	CASSLSQATEAFF	TGCGCCAGCAGCTTGAGCCAGGCCACTGAAGCTTTCTTT
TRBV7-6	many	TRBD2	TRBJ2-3	CASSALQGGRATDTQYF	TGTGCCAGCAGCGCCCTTCAGGGCGGGAGGGCTACAGATACGCAGTATTTT
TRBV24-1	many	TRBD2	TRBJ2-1	CATSDPLAGGQNEQFF	TGTGCCACCAGTGATCCACTAGCGGGAGGGCAAAATGAGCAGTTCTTC
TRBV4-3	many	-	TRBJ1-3	CASSQDKFPGNTIYF	TGCGCCAGCAGCCAAGATAAGTTTCCTGGAAACACCATATATTTT
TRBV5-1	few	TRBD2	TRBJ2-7	CASSQSGIRNEQYF	TGCGCCAGCAGCCAAAGCGGGATTAGGAACGAGCAGTACTTC
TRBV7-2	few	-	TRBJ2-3	CASSLRARTDTQYF	TGTGCCAGCAGCTTAAGAGCTCGCACAGATACGCAGTATTTT
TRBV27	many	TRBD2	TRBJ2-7	CASSLYPGLESYEQYF	TGTGCCAGCAGTTTATACCCGGGACTAGAAAGCTACGAGCAGTACTTC
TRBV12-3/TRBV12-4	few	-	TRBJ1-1	CASSSAGDTEAFF	TGTGCCAGCAGTTCGGCCGGGGACACTGAAGCTTTCTTT
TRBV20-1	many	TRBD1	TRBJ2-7	CSARGRDLGYEQYF	TGCAGTGCGAGGGGGCGCGACCTTGGGTACGAGCAGTACTTC
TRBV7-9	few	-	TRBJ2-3	CASSPYSGYTDTQYF	TGTGCCAGCAGTCCATACAGCGGATACACAGATACGCAGTATTTT
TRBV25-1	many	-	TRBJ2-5	CASSDRGSIQETQYF	TGTGCCAGCAGTGACAGGGGAAGCATACAAGAGACCCAGTACTTC
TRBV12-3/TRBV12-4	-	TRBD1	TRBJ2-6	CASSLNRGTSGANVLTF	TGTGCCAGCAGTTTAAACAGGGGGACCTCTGGGGCCAACGTCCTGACTTTC
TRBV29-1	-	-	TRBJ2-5	CSVETTKQEQETQYF	TGCAGCGTTGAAACCACCAAACAGGAACAAGAGACCCAGTACTTC
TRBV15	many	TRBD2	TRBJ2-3	CATSRGAGVADTQYF	TGTGCCACCAGCAGAGGAGCGGGAGTCGCAGATACGCAGTATTTT
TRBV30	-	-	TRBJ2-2	CAWSRGNTGELFF	TGTGCCTGGAGTCGGGGAAACACCGGGGAGCTGTTTTTT
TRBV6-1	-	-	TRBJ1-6	CASLIDRATNSPLHF	TGTGCCAGCTTAATTGACCGGGCTACGAATTCACCCCTCCACTTT
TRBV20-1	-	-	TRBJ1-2	CSAYSDQAGGYTF	TGCAGCGCTTACTCGGACCAGGCGGGGGGCTACACCTTC
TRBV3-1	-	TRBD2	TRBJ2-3	CASSQLAGGKGTDTQYF	TGTGCCAGCAGCCAATTAGCGGGAGGGAAGGGCACAGATACGCAGTATTTT
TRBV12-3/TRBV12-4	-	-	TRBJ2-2	CASSLGTPGTGELFF	TGTGCCAGCAGTTTAGGGACCCCGGGCACCGGGGAGCTGTTTTTT
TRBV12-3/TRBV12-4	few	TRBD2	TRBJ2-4	CASEKAGVGAIQYF	TGTGCCAGTGAAAAAGCGGGAGTTGGGGCCATTCAGTACTTC
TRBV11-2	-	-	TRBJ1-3	CASSSRGGSGSSGNTIYF	TGTGCCAGCAGCTCCCGTGGAGGGTCGGGATCCTCTGGAAACACCATATATTTT
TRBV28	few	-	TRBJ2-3	CASSLVSGDGTQYF	TGTGCCAGCAGTTTAGTTTCGGGAGACGGTACGCAGTATTTT
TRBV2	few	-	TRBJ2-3	CASSGESNTQYF	TGTGCCAGCAGCGGTGAATCGAATACGCAGTATTTT
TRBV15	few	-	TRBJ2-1	CATSSAGLSSYNEQFF	TGTGCCACCAGCAGTGCAGGACTAAGCTCCTACAATGAGCAGTTCTTC
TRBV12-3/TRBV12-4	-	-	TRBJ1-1	CASSLASGHRNTEAFF	TGTGCCAGCAGTTTAGCCTCCGGGCACAGGAACACTGAAGCTTTCTTT
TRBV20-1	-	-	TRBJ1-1	CSAPQGRTEAFF	TGCAGTGCACCACAGGGTCGCACTGAAGCTTTCTTT
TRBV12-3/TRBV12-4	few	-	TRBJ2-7	CASSRLESQYF	TGTGCCAGCAGTAGACTAGAATCGCAGTACTTC
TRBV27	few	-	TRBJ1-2	CASSLSGLIPYGYTF	TGTGCCAGCAGTTTATCGGGCCTAATCCCATATGGCTACACCTTC
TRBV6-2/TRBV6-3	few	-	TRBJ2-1	CASSYSERASSYNEQFF	TGTGCCAGCAGTTACTCTGAAAGGGCTAGCAGCTACAATGAGCAGTTCTTC
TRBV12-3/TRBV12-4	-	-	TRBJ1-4	CASTSFSYEKLFF	TGTGCCAGCACCTCGTTCAGCTATGAAAAACTGTTTTTT
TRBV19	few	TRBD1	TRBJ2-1	CATDRGGTGDVEQFF	TGTGCCACCGATCGGGGAGGGACAGGGGATGTTGAGCAGTTCTTC
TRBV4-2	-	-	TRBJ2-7	CASSQAPGTSYEQYF	TGTGCCAGCAGCCAAGCTCCGGGGACTTCCTACGAGCAGTACTTC
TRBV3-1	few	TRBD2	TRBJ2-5	CASSQKRGGETQYF	TGTGCCAGCAGCCAGAAGCGGGGTGGAGAGACCCAGTACTTC
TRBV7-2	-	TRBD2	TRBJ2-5	CASSLGGSGSYETQYF	TGTGCCAGCAGCTTAGGGGGTAGCGGGAGTTACGAGACCCAGTACTTC
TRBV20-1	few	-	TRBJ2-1	CSPSAGSVIHEQFF	TGCAGTCCTTCTGCGGGATCGGTAATCCATGAGCAGTTCTTC
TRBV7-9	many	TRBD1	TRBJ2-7	CASSPRGQGALGYEQYF	TGTGCCAGCAGCCCTAGGGGACAGGGGGCTTTGGGCTACGAGCAGTACTTC
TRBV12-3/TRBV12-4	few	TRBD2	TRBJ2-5	CASSPLAGGPRTQYF	TGTGCCAGCAGTCCTCTAGCGGGAGGGCCACGGACCCAGTACTTC
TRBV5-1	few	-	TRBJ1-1	CASSLDGHSNTEAFF	TGCGCCAGCAGCTTGGATGGACATTCGAACACTGAAGCTTTCTTT
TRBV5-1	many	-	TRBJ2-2	CASSWGSGNTGELFF	TGTGCCAGCAGTTGGGGTAGCGGGAACACCGGGGAGCTGTTTTTT